A selection of T cell receptor beta chains follows, all from one sample in a study of T-cell reconstitution after alpha-beta-depleted transplantation in children. TCRdb re-derived calls from the PCR reads in MiXCR, one entry per CDR3 protein. The data contain about 300,000 distinct CDR3 sequences, roughly 7.8% of them singletons. The sequenced sample was peripheral blood, obtained 360 days after TCRalphabeta/CD19-depleted stem cell transplant. The receptors here all came from a female patient aged 2-15 years who had a stem cell transplant for Fanconi anemia, so the T cells may come from the graft donor. The CDR3 runs from the conserved cysteine through the conserved F or W. The D gene is left open where the match is weak. A clone size is listed for some rows: how often the clone was seen (once, few, many), or a class if it is expanded.

>few|TRBJ2-3|TRBV19|-
TGTGCCAGTAGTACTACCACAGATACGCAGTATTTT
CASSTTTDTQYF
>many|TRBJ1-1|TRBV29-1|-
TGCAGCGTTGAATCCGGCAGGGGAGCTTTCTTT
CSVESGRGAFF
>many|TRBJ2-7|TRBV5-1|-
TGCGCCAGCAGCTTGTCGCCAGGGGACTACGAGCAGTACTTC
CASSLSPGDYEQYF
>-|TRBJ2-3|TRBV12-3/TRBV12-4|TRBD2
TGTGCCAGCAGTCAAACCCTAGCGGGGGGACGCACAGATACGCAGTATTTT
CASSQTLAGGRTDTQYF
>-|TRBJ2-2|TRBV7-2|-
TGTGCCAGCAGCTTAACTCTAGCGACCGGGGAGCTGTTTTTT
CASSLTLATGELFF
>many|TRBJ2-5|TRBV6-6|-
TGTGCCAGCAGTTTGGACAATTTAGAGACCCAGTACTTC
CASSLDNLETQYF
>few|TRBJ1-1|TRBV7-2|-
TGTGCCAGCAGCTTAGCCCCCACAAATGAAGCTTTCTTT
CASSLAPTNEAFF
>many|TRBJ2-3|TRBV20-1|-
TGCAGTGCTGGTGAAACGGCAGGCACAGATACGCAGTATTTT
CSAGETAGTDTQYF
>many|TRBJ2-3|TRBV5-1|TRBD2
TGCGCCAGCAGTCCCGGGACTAGCGGGTACACAGATACGCAGTATTTT
CASSPGTSGYTDTQYF
>few|TRBJ2-5|TRBV6-5|TRBD1
TGTGCCAGCAGACGCAATACAGGGGCGTGGATGGAGACCCAGTACTTC
CASRRNTGAWMETQYF
>many|TRBJ2-2|TRBV9|TRBD2
TGTGCCAGCAGTAGGGGACTAGCGGCGAACACCGGGGAGCTGTTTTTT
CASSRGLAANTGELFF
>few|TRBJ1-1|TRBV7-9|-
TGTGCCAGCAGCTTACATTCTGAGGGTGAAGCTTTCTTT
CASSLHSEGEAFF
>many|TRBJ2-5|TRBV29-1|TRBD2
TGCAGCGTCGCAACGGGAGGAGAGACCCAGTACTTC
CSVATGGETQYF
>few|TRBJ1-1|TRBV5-4|TRBD1
TGTGCCAGCAGCTCCGCAGGGGGCTGGCACACTGAAGCTTTCTTT
CASSSAGGWHTEAFF
>few|TRBJ1-1|TRBV7-9|TRBD1
TGTGCCAGCAGCTTAGCTAGTGGAACAGGGGGCGAAGCTTTCTTT
CASSLASGTGGEAFF
>few|TRBJ2-6|TRBV11-2|TRBD2
TGTGCCAGCAGCTTGTATCTTTGGGAGGGCTCTGGGGCCAACGTCCTGACTTTC
CASSLYLWEGSGANVLTF
>many|TRBJ2-2|TRBV5-1|-
TGCGCCAGCAAGAGGGGAACCGGGACTCAGAACACCGGGGAGCTGTTTTTT
CASKRGTGTQNTGELFF
>many|TRBJ1-6|TRBV11-2|-
TGTGCCAGCAGCTTATTGGCAGACAGAACCTCACCCCTCCACTTT
CASSLLADRTSPLHF
>-|TRBJ1-4|TRBV4-2|-
TGTGCCAGCAGCCAGGGCGGCCGGGCTAATGAAAAACTGTTTTTT
CASSQGGRANEKLFF
>few|TRBJ1-5|TRBV7-8|-
TGTGCCAGCAGCTTATCCAGCCATCAGCCCCAGCATTTT
CASSLSSHQPQHF
>many|TRBJ2-2|TRBV28|-
TGTGCCAGCAGTTTCGTGGGCAGGGCCAAGTCCGGGGAGCTGTTTTTT
CASSFVGRAKSGELFF
>few|TRBJ2-3|TRBV7-9|TRBD1
TGTGCCAGCAGCCAACCGGACAGGTACACAGATACGCAGTATTTT
CASSQPDRYTDTQYF
>-|TRBJ2-5|TRBV5-1|TRBD1
TGCGCCAGCAGCTTGGGCGGGACAGGGGAAGAGACCCAGTACTTC
CASSLGGTGEETQYF